A selection of T cell receptor beta chains follows, all from one sample in a study of T-cell memory formation after mild COVID-19. TCRdb re-called the 5' RACE reads with MiXCR, one entry per CDR3 protein. The sample includes 250,000 or so distinct CDR3 sequences, approximately 19% of them seen just once. Material for sequencing was PBMCs or a T cell subset sorted from them (not recorded which). The receptors originated from a man between 18 and 35 years old who had mild COVID-19 (a few samples of this study predate the infection). Cell type and time point are not known. Both conserved end residues are part of each CDR3. D genes are given only for firm matches. Expanded clones are given a class, and other clones once, few, many or no size at all.

cdr3_nt cdr3_aa clone_size d_call j_call v_call
TGCGCCAGCAGCCCCGACCCAGAAGGAGATGAGCAGTTCTTC CASSPDPEGDEQFF few NA TRBJ2-1 TRBV5-1
TGTGCCACCAGCACGGGCAGATCCTACGAGCAGTACTTC CATSTGRSYEQYF few NA TRBJ2-7 TRBV15
TGTGCCAGCAGCTCAGCAGAGGGCAGTGGGGACAATGAGCAGTTCTTC CASSSAEGSGDNEQFF NA NA TRBJ2-1 TRBV6-5
TGTGCCAGCAGCCAGGGGGTGGCGAACACCGGGGAGCTGTTTTTT CASSQGVANTGELFF NA TRBD1 TRBJ2-2 TRBV7-3
TGCGCCAGCAGCTTGGGGGACTGGGCCAACAATGAGCAGTTCTTC CASSLGDWANNEQFF few NA TRBJ2-1 TRBV5-1
TGTGCCACCAGCAGACCGGATCAGCCCCAGCATTTT CATSRPDQPQHF few NA TRBJ1-5 TRBV15
TGTGCCAGCAGCACAGGGACAGAGACCCAGTACTTC CASSTGTETQYF NA NA TRBJ2-5 TRBV27
TGTGCCAGCAGTTATTCCCGCGGAAATGAGCAGTTCTTC CASSYSRGNEQFF many NA TRBJ2-1 TRBV6-5
TGTGCCAGCAGCGAGGGTGAAGTAGCGGGACTTTACGAGCAGTACTTC CASSEGEVAGLYEQYF NA TRBD2 TRBJ2-7 TRBV7-2
TGTGCCAGCTCACCCGGGACAGGCTCCACAGTGAGCAATCAGCCCCAGCATTTT CASSPGTGSTVSNQPQHF few TRBD1 TRBJ1-5 TRBV18
TGTGCCAGCTCACCACCGCCGGGGGCACAGCAGTTCTTC CASSPPPGAQQFF NA NA TRBJ2-1 TRBV18
TGCAGTGCTGCTGGACAGGGGATCCGCAATGAGCAGTTCTTC CSAAGQGIRNEQFF few TRBD1 TRBJ2-1 TRBV20-1
TGTGCCAGCAGTCCTCCGGGACAGGGTGATGGCTACACCTTC CASSPPGQGDGYTF NA TRBD1 TRBJ1-2 TRBV28
TGTGCCAGCAGCTTACCGGCCGGGGGCACAGATACGCAGTATTTT CASSLPAGGTDTQYF few NA TRBJ2-3 TRBV7-9
TGCGCCAGCAGACTCATCGGACAGGGTACAGGCGGCTACACCTTC CASRLIGQGTGGYTF few TRBD1 TRBJ1-2 TRBV4-3
TGTGCCAGCAGTTACGGGGACCTCTATGGCTACACCTTC CASSYGDLYGYTF few NA TRBJ1-2 TRBV6-5
TGTGCCAGCGGGGAGGGACAGGAAGACAATCAGCCCCAGCATTTT CASGEGQEDNQPQHF NA TRBD1 TRBJ1-5 TRBV2
TGTGCCAGCAGCTTAGGGACAGGGTCGAAGACCCAGTACTTC CASSLGTGSKTQYF few TRBD1 TRBJ2-5 TRBV7-2
TGCAGCGTTCCGTTAGGGACAGGGCATTACTATGGCTACACCTTC CSVPLGTGHYYGYTF NA TRBD1 TRBJ1-2 TRBV29-1
TGTGCCAGCAGTTACCCGACTCAAGGTGGCAATCAGCCCCAGCATTTT CASSYPTQGGNQPQHF few NA TRBJ1-5 TRBV6-2/TRBV6-3
TGTGCCAGCAGCTCTACCCGGGGAGTACGAAATGAAAAACTGTTTTTT CASSSTRGVRNEKLFF few NA TRBJ1-4 TRBV7-9
TGTGCCAGCAGTGAGGGGGTCCCCGGGCTCTACGAGCAGTACTTC CASSEGVPGLYEQYF few NA TRBJ2-7 TRBV2
TGCAGTGCTCGACCCGAGGGCAAGATAAGGAATGAGCAGTTCTTC CSARPEGKIRNEQFF few NA TRBJ2-1 TRBV20-1
TGTGCCAGCAGATCCGGGACAGGCCGCTACGAGCAGTACTTC CASRSGTGRYEQYF few TRBD1 TRBJ2-7 TRBV6-5
TGTGCTAGTGGTTTGGGCAGTAACACTGAAGCTTTCTTT CASGLGSNTEAFF few NA TRBJ1-1 TRBV12-5
TGTGCCAGCAGTTACTCCCCACAGGGGGCCTCCTACAATGAGCAGTTCTTC CASSYSPQGASYNEQFF NA TRBD1 TRBJ2-1 TRBV6-5
TGTGCCAGCAGGGAGACCGGGGAGCTGTTTTTT CASRETGELFF few NA TRBJ2-2 TRBV7-8
TGTGCCAGCAGCCAACGACAGGGGTCCTATGGCTACACCTTC CASSQRQGSYGYTF NA TRBD1 TRBJ1-2 TRBV6-5
TGTGCCAGCAGTCCATCAGGGACGGCCTCTATTTTCCAGTACGAGCAGTACTTC CASSPSGTASIFQYEQYF few NA TRBJ2-7 TRBV5-5
TGCGCCAGCAGCCAATTCAGCATACGGCGGTTTCAGGGCATGAACACTGAAGCTTTCTTT CASSQFSIRRFQGMNTEAFF NA NA TRBJ1-1 TRBV4-1
TGCAGTGCTAGGTCCGTTAGAAGGGGGGGACGGACCTACAATGAGCAGTTCTTC CSARSVRRGGRTYNEQFF NA NA TRBJ2-1 TRBV20-1
TGTGCCAGCAGCGTAACTCAGCAGCCGGATACGCAGTATTTT CASSVTQQPDTQYF few NA TRBJ2-3 TRBV9
TGTGCCAGCAGTGACAGCTCCTACAATGAGCAGTTCTTC CASSDSSYNEQFF many NA TRBJ2-1 TRBV6-4
TGCGCCAGCAGCTTACGGGCTGCACTAGCGTACAATGAGCAGTTCTTC CASSLRAALAYNEQFF few TRBD2 TRBJ2-1 TRBV5-1
TGTGCCAGCAGCTTAGCGGCAGGGAGTGTTTCGGCCGGGGAGCTGTTTTTT CASSLAAGSVSAGELFF NA NA TRBJ2-2 TRBV7-6
TGCAGTCTAGCGGGGGAGTCCTACGAGCAGTACTTC CSLAGESYEQYF few TRBD2 TRBJ2-7 TRBV20-1
TGTGCCAGCAGCCAAGTGCAGGGCGATACGCAGTATTTT CASSQVQGDTQYF NA NA TRBJ2-3 TRBV4-2
TGCGCCAGCAGCACCCAAGCGGGGGGGCCGGCAGATACGCAGTATTTT CASSTQAGGPADTQYF NA TRBD2 TRBJ2-3 TRBV5-1